Below, 6 T cell receptor beta chains from the same sample are listed, as sequenced in a study of shared clonotypes between healthy human individuals. The data were produced by immunoSEQ multiplex PCR, yet TCRdb's version contains in-frame clones alone and is incomplete. Among over 2 million clones listed, approximately 94% were seen once. Naive CD8 isolation took CD45RO-negative cells positively selected for CCR7 and excluded terminally differentiated effector memory CD45RA+ cells. The sequencing input was naive CD8+ T cells sorted from blood. These receptors were collected from a man aged 18 to 30 in good health.

The V call is TRBV6-6, the J call TRBJ1-1; D uncertain. The length of the CDR3 is 16 residues. CDR1 is MNHNY, CDR2 SVGAGI, per germline (reference sequence). V was trimmed by 0 bases and J by 0 bases, leaving 11 bases between them. As DNA, the CDR3 is TGTGCCAGCAGTTACTCTCAGGACTCAATGAACACTGAAGCTTTCTTT. This gives the protein CASSYSQDSMNTEAFF.

This clone was detected once. J is TRBJ2-7 and V is TRBV7-2; 7 positions agree with TRBD1. Germline values: CDR1 SGHTA, CDR2 FQGNSA. The CDR3 contains 15 residues. With 6 bases clipped from V and 2 bases from J, the junction kept 10 bases outside the gene matches. The CDR3 loop is CASRHAGGDAYEQYF. Written as DNA, the CDR3 is TGTGCCAGCAGACATGCAGGGGGTGATGCCTACGAGCAGTACTTC.

The rearrangement joins TRBV7-6 to TRBJ2-1; no reliable D call. Germline V CDR1 and CDR2: SGHVS, FNYEAQ. This CDR3 comprises 16 residues. The germline V and J ends were trimmed by 1 base and 5 bases, with 15 bases remaining between them. CDR3 DNA sequence: TGTGCCAGCAGCTTAGGTTGGCAGGTATATGACAATGAGCAGTTCTTC. Protein product: CASSLGWQVYDNEQFF.

The J gene is TRBJ2-7, the V gene TRBV11-2; 7 positions agree with TRBD1. The CDR3 length is 14 residues. Trimming removed 5 bases from V and 2 bases from J; junction bases left unmatched: 6. Germline V lookup: CDR1 SGHAT, CDR2 FQNNGV. The DNA for the CDR3 is TGTGCCAGCAGCAAAGGACAGGATCCCTACGAGCAGTACTTC. It encodes CASSKGQDPYEQYF.

The chain has TRBV9 and TRBJ2-5; possibly TRBD2 for D (6 bases). This CDR3 contains 17 residues. Germline V lookup: CDR1 SGDLS, CDR2 YYNGEE. V was cut by 0 bases and J by 3 bases, with 18 bases left in between. The CDR3 bases are TGTGCCAGCAGCGTAGGACCGACGGAGGGAAGGGAAGAGACCCAGTACTTC. Its protein is CASSVGPTEGREETQYF.

The chain joins TRBV2 to TRBJ2-4; the D gene is possibly TRBD1 (7 bases). V was shortened by 8 bases and J by 0 bases, with 17 bases between the two germline ends. The germline V gene has CDR1 SNHLY and CDR2 FYNNEI. The CDR3 has 16 residues. CDR3 nucleotides: TGTGCCAGCGGAGGGACAGCCGAACTAGCCAAAAACATTCAGTACTTC. Translated, it gives CASGGTAELAKNIQYF. Together with reference TRBV2 and TRBJ2-4, the CDR3 gives the full variable domain: EPEVTQTPSHQVTQMGQEVILRCVPISNHLYFYWYRQILGQKVEFLVSFYNNEISEKSEIFDDQFSVERPDGSNFTLKIRSTKLEDSAMYFCASGGTAELAKNIQYFGAGTRLSVL.